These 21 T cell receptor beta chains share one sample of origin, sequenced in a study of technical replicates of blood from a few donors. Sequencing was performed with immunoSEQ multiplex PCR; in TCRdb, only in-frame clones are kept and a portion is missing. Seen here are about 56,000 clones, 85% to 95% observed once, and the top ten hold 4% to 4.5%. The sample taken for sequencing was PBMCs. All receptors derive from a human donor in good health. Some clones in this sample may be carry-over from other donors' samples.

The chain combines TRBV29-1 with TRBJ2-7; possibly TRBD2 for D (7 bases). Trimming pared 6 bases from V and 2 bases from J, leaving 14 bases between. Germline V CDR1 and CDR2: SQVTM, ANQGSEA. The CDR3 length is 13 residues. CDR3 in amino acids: CSVGGGQAYEQYF. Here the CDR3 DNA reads TGCAGCGTAGGCGGGGGACAAGCCTACGAGCAGTACTTC.

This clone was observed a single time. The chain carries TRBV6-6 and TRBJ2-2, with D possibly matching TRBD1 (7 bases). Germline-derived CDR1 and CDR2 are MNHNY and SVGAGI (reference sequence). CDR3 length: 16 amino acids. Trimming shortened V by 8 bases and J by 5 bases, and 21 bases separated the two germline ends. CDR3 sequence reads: CASLPFQGGRTGELFF. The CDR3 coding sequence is TGTGCCAGCTTACCCTTCCAGGGGGGTCGAACCGGGGAGCTGTTTTTT.

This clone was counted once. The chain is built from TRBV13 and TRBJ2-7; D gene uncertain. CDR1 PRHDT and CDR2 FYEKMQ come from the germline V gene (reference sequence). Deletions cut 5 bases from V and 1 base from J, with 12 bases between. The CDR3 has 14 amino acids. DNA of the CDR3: TGTGCCAGCAGCCCCCGGGTCCTATCCTACGAGCAGTACTTC. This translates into CASSPRVLSYEQYF.

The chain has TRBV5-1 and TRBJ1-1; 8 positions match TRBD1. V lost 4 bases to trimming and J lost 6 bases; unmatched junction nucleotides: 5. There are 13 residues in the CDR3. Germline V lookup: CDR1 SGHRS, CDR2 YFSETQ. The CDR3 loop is CASSAGGYSEAFF. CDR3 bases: TGCGCCAGCAGCGCAGGGGGCTATTCTGAAGCTTTCTTT.

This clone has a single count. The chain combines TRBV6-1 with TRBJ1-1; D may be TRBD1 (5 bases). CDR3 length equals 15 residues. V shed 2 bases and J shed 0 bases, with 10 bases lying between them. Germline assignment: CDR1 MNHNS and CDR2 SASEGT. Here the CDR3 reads CASSESSGMNTEAFF. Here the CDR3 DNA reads TGTGCCAGCAGTGAATCTTCAGGGATGAACACTGAAGCTTTCTTT.

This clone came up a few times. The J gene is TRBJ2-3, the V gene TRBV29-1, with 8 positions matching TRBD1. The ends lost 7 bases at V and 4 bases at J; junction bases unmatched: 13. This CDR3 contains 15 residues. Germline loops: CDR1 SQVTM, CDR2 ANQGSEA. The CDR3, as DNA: TGCAGCGGTGCCGCGGACAGGGAAAAGGCAGATACGCAGTATTTT. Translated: CSGAADREKADTQYF.

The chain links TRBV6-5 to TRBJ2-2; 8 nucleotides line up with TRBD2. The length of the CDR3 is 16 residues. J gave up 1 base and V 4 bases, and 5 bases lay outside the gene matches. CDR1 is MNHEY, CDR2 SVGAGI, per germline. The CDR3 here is CASSLSGLENTGELFF. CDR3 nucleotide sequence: TGTGCCAGCAGTTTGTCGGGACTAGAGAACACCGGGGAGCTGTTTTTT.

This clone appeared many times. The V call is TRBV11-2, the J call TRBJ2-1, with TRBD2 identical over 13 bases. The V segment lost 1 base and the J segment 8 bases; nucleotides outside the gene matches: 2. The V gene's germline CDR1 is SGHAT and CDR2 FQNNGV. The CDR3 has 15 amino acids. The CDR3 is CASSLGTSGRDEQFF. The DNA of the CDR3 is TGTGCCAGCAGCTTAGGGACTAGCGGGAGAGATGAGCAGTTCTTC.

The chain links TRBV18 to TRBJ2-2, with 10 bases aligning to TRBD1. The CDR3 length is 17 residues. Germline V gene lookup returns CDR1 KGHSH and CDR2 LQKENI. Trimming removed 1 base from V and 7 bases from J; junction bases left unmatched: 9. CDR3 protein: CASSPQTGGLQDGELFF. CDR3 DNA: TGTGCCAGCTCACCACAGACAGGGGGCCTTCAGGACGGGGAGCTGTTTTTT.

The CDR3 coding sequence is TGTGCCAGCAGTTTAAGTAACAGGTACGAGCAGTACTTC. Translated: CASSLSNRYEQYF. The chain employs TRBV27 and TRBJ2-7, with a possible D match to TRBD1 (5 bases). Germline V gene sequence: CDR1 MNHEY, CDR2 SMNVEV (reference sequence). V was clipped by 2 bases and J by 4 bases, with 9 bases between them. The CDR3 runs 13 residues.

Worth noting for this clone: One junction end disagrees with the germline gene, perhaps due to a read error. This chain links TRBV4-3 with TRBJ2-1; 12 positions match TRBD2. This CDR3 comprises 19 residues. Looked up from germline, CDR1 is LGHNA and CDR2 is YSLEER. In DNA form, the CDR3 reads TGCGCCAGCAGCCAAGCTAGCGGGAGGGCCCTGGGATCCTCCAATGAGCAGTTCTTC. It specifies CASSQASGRALGSSNEQFF.

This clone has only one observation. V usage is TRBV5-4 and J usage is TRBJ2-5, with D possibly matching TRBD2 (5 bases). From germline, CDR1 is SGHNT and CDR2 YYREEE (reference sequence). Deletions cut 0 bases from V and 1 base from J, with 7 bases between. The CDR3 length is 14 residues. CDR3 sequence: CASSLAGSQETQYF. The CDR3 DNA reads TGTGCCAGCAGCTTGGCGGGAAGCCAAGAGACCCAGTACTTC.

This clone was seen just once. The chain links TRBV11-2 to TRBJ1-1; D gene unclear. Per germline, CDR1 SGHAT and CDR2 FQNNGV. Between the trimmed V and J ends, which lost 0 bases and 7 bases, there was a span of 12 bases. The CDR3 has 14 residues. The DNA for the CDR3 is TGTGCCAGCAGCTTAGAATGGAGCAGCCATGAAGCTTTCTTT. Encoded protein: CASSLEWSSHEAFF.

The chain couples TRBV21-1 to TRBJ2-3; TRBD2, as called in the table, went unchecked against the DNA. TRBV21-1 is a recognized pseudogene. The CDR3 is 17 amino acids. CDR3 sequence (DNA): TGTGCCAGCCCCATCACGGGATACTTCACTAGCACAGATACGCAGTATTTT. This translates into CASPITGYFTSTDTQYF.

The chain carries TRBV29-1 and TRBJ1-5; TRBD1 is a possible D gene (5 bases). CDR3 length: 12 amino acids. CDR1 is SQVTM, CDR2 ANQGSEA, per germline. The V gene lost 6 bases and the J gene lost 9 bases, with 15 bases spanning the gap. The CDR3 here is CSVGTGDGPQHF. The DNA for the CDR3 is TGCAGCGTCGGGACGGGAGACGGGCCCCAGCATTTT.

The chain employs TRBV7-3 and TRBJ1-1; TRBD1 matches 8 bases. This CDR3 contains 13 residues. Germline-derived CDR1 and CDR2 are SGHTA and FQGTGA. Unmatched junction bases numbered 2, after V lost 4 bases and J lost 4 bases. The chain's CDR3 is CASSSDRATEAFF. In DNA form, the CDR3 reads TGTGCCAGCAGCTCGGACAGGGCCACTGAAGCTTTCTTT.

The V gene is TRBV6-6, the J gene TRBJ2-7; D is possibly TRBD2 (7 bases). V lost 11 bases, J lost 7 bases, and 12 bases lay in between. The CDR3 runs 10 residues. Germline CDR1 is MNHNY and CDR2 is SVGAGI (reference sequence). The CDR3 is CAGGGLEQYF. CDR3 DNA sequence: TGTGCCGGGGGGGGGCTTGAGCAGTACTTC.

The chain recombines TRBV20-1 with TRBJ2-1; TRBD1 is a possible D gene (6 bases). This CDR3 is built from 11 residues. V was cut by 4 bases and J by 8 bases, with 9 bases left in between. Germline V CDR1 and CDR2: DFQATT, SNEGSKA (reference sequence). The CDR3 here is CSATRGDEQFF. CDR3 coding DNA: TGCAGTGCTACCAGGGGAGATGAGCAGTTCTTC.

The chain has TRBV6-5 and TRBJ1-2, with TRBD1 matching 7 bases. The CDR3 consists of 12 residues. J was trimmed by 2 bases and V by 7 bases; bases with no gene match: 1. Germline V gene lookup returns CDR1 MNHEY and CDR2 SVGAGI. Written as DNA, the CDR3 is TGTGCCAGCAAGGGACAGAACTATGGCTACACCTTC. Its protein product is CASKGQNYGYTF.

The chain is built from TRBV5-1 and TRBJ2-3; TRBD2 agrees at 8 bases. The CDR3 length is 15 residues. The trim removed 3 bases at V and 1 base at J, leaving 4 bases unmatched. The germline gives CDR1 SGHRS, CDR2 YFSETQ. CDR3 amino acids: CASSWGLGGTDTQYF. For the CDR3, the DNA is TGCGCCAGCAGCTGGGGACTAGGAGGCACAGATACGCAGTATTTT.

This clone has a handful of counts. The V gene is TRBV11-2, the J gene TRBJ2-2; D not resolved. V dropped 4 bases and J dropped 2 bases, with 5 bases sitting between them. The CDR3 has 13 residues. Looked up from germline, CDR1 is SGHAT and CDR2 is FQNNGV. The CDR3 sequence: CASSSLNTGELFF. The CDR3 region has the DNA TGTGCCAGCAGCTCCCTCAACACCGGGGAGCTGTTTTTT. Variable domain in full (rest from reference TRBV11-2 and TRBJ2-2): EAGVAQSPRYKIIEKRQSVAFWCNPISGHATLYWYQQILGQGPKLLIQFQNNGVVDDSQLPKDRFSAERLKGVDSTLKIQPAKLEDSAVYLCASSSLNTGELFFGEGSRLTVL.